This passage covers 13 T cell receptor beta chains from one sample sequenced in a study of T cells in women clearing cervical HPV infection. Some clones are missing from TCRdb's copy, which holds only in-frame ones; the method was immunoSEQ multiplex PCR. The record lists roughly 48,000 clones, of which the ten most abundant hold around 1.6%. The sample was blood buffy coat. Receptors were obtained from a woman aged 18 to 75 with a cervical HPV16 infection that either progressed to CIN3+ or cleared (not recorded which).

This clone registers medium-sized by frequency. Sequencing ends 3 residues short of the CDR3 end; the germline J gene provides the rest. The V and J genes are TRBV23-1 and TRBJ2-7, with 9 positions matching TRBD1. TRBV23-1 is reported as an ORF; its role is uncertain. This CDR3 is built from 19 residues. Losses at the gene ends were 0 bases for V and 5 bases for J; bases not matched to a gene: 17. CDR3 DNA (partial): TGCGCCAGCAGTCAATCGGGGGATAGGGGACAGGGCCGTGATGACGAG. This codes for CASSQSGDRGQGRDDE. The whole CDR3 reads CASSQSGDRGQGRDDEQYF.

On this clone itself: The read finishes 3 residues shy of the CDR3 end, and the germline J gene is used to complete it. The chain recombines TRBV20-1 with TRBJ2-7; 11 positions match TRBD1. The CDR3 totals 15 residues. CDR1 is DFQATT and CDR2 is SNEGSKA in the germline V gene (reference sequence). V lost 6 bases and J lost 2; bases outside the gene matches: 9. Here the CDR3 reads CSAPQGQGGPYEQYF. CDR3 bases read: TGCAGTGCCCCCCAGGGACAGGGGGGACCCTACGAG.

Notes on this clone: Read data end 3 residues before the CDR3 end; the end is taken from the germline J gene. The chain employs TRBV20-1 and TRBJ1-2, with D unresolved. Trimming shortened V by 3 bases and J by 7 bases, and 15 bases separated the two germline ends. Germline V gives CDR1 DFQATT, CDR2 SNEGSKA (reference sequence). This CDR3 contains 13 residues. Here the CDR3 reads CSASLAGRSGYTF. The covered CDR3 bases are TGCAGTGCTAGTCTAGCCGGGAGGTCTGGC.

The CDR3 protein is CAWTKGQGGNSPLHF. Partial CDR3 DNA: TGTGCCTGGACTAAAGGACAGGGGGGGAATTCACCC. The chain has TRBV30 and TRBJ1-6; 10 bases are shared with TRBD1. Read data end 3 residues before the CDR3 end; the end is taken from the germline J gene. The V gene's germline CDR1 is GTSNPN and CDR2 SVGIG (reference sequence). The CDR3 loop spans 15 amino acids. The J segment lost 7 bases and the V segment lost 4 bases, leaving 7 bases of the junction unmatched.

Comment on this clone: The CDR3 goes on 3 residues after the read ends, and that part is filled in from the germline J gene. The genes are TRBV5-1 and TRBJ2-3; the D gene is possibly TRBD2 (5 bases). This CDR3 comprises 15 residues. Germline CDR1 reads SGHRS; CDR2 reads YFSETQ. V was trimmed by 4 bases and J by 0 bases, leaving 12 bases between them. The DNA read from the CDR3 is TGCGCCAGCAGCCGAGAGAGGGCTAGCACAGATACG. Translated, it gives CASSRERASTDT. In full, the CDR3 is CASSRERASTDTQYF.

To note about this clone: The read halts 3 residues ahead of the CDR3 end, with the missing end drawn from the germline J gene. This chain joins TRBV28 and TRBJ2-7, with 7 nucleotides matching TRBD2. V lost 1 base, J lost 4 bases, and 4 bases stayed unmatched. Germline V gives CDR1 MDHEN, CDR2 SYDVKM. The CDR3 loop spans 14 amino acids. The CDR3 region is CASSLFPAGYEQYF. The DNA read from the CDR3 is TGTGCCAGCAGTTTATTTCCAGCGGGATACGAG.

In the case of this clone: Coverage ceases 3 residues before the CDR3 finishes, and the germline J gene fills in the end. The genes are TRBV6-2 or TRBV6-3 and TRBJ2-3; 9 bases are shared with TRBD2. J gave up 3 bases and V 6 bases, and 10 bases lay outside the gene matches. The germline V gene has CDR1 MNHEY and CDR2 SVGEGT. CDR3 length: 16 residues. The CDR3 DNA, read in part, is TGTGCCAGCAGCTCGCGGGGGGGCCGAAAAACAGATACG. Protein product: CASSSRGGRKTDT. The entire CDR3 protein is CASSSRGGRKTDTQYF.

Turning to this clone: A read error may account for a junction end that differs from germline. The read gets to within 3 residues of the CDR3 end, and the germline J gene fills in the rest. V gene TRBV4-2 combines with J gene TRBJ1-5; D is unresolved. CDR1 and CDR2 (germline): LGHNA, YNFKEQ. This CDR3 contains 18 residues. The covered CDR3 bases are TGCGCCAGCAGCCAAGATGTGGTCGCTACAGAAAATAATCAGCCC. Its translation: CASSQDVVATENNQP. The entire CDR3 is CASSQDVVATENNQPQHF.

On this clone itself: Sequencing ends 3 residues short of the CDR3 end; the germline J gene provides the rest. The V gene is TRBV20-1, the J gene TRBJ2-3, with 9 bases aligning to TRBD2. Germline trimming cut 5 bases from V and 2 bases from J; bases unmatched to any gene: 8. This CDR3 has 15 amino acids. Germline V lookup: CDR1 DFQATT, CDR2 SNEGSKA (reference sequence). The CDR3 sequence is CSARFLAGHTDTQYF. CDR3 bases read: TGCAGTGCTCGATTTCTAGCGGGGCACACAGATACG.

With regard to this clone: The DNA ends 3 residues before the CDR3 does, and the rest of the CDR3 is filled in from the germline J gene. The genes are TRBV23-1 and TRBJ1-1, with a tentative D call TRBD1 (6 bases). TRBV23-1 counts as an open reading frame of uncertain function. Trimming cost V 4 bases and J 2 bases, with 17 bases left between them. The CDR3 extends over 16 amino acids. CDR3 residues: CASSRINRATNTEAFF. Incomplete CDR3 DNA: TGCGCCAGCAGTCGCATAAACAGGGCGACAAACACTGAA.

In the case of this clone: Additional DNA sequences in this sample encode the identical CDR3. This CDR3 reads CASSRNRGQETQYF. Partial CDR3 DNA: TGCGCCAGCAGCCGGAACAGGGGACAAGAGACC. This chain connects TRBV5-1 to TRBJ2-5, with 7 bases matching TRBD1. The read falls 3 residues short of the CDR3 end, and the missing part is taken from the germline J gene. The CDR3 contains 14 residues. The germline V gene encodes CDR1 SGHRS and CDR2 YFSETQ. The V and J ends lost 4 bases and 2 bases, in that order; junction bases with no gene match: 5. Filled out from reference TRBV5-1 and TRBJ2-5, the complete variable domain reads KAGVTQTPRYLIKTRGQQVTLSCSPISGHRSVSWYQQTPGQGLQFLFEYFSETQRNKGNFPGRFSGRQFSNSRSEMNVSTLELGDSALYLCASSRNRGQETQYFGPGTRLLVL.

To note about this clone: The read ends 3 residues early relative to the CDR3; the germline J gene fills the gap. The rearrangement joins TRBV20-1 to TRBJ2-7; D is perhaps TRBD1 (6 bases). The CDR3 has 15 amino acids. The germline V gene encodes CDR1 DFQATT and CDR2 SNEGSKA (reference sequence). The V gene lost 5 bases and the J gene lost 4 bases, with 21 bases spanning the gap. Incomplete CDR3 DNA: TGCAGTGCTGATGGACAGTCGGGGAGACGTTACGAG. It is translated as CSADGQSGRRYE. The whole CDR3 protein is CSADGQSGRRYEQYF.

Points on this clone: The read ends 3 residues before the CDR3 terminus; that terminus is restored from the germline J gene. This chain links TRBV10-3 with TRBJ1-4, with TRBD1 matching over 7 bases. The CDR3 contains 17 residues. The junction had 8 bases not matched to a gene; V was cut back by 0 bases and J by 4 bases. Germline V gene sequence: CDR1 ENHRY, CDR2 SYGVKD. The covered CDR3 bases are TGTGCCATCAGTGAGTCGGGCAGGGGGACCTTTAATGAAAAA. Protein sequence: CAISESGRGTFNEK. The complete CDR3 reads CAISESGRGTFNEKLFF.